This is a list of T cell receptor beta chains from one sample in a study of T-cell reconstitution after alpha-beta-depleted transplantation in children. TCRdb reprocessed the PCR reads via MiXCR and lists one record per CDR3 protein. The sample contains over 400,000 distinct CDR3 sequences, approximately 12% of which appear only once. The sample here was PBMCs from the stem cell graft donor, taken from the stem cell graft. Receptor source: a human donor who donated a stem cell graft to a child with combined immunodeficiency. The CDR3 runs from the conserved cysteine through the conserved F or W. Some rows mark clone size as missing; the rest say once, few, many or name a class of expanded clone.

V	size	J	CDR3
TRBV10-3	many	TRBJ2-7	CAISLGTGGSSYEQYF
TRBV6-2/TRBV6-3	NA	TRBJ2-3	CASSPRTTSGIDTQYF
TRBV2	many	TRBJ2-1	CASSNPPGRHNEQFF
TRBV12-3/TRBV12-4	NA	TRBJ2-5	CASSLTTGIHQETQYF
TRBV29-1	many	TRBJ1-1	CSGADVGTEAFF
TRBV28	NA	TRBJ2-2	CASILRREGRATGELFF
TRBV10-3	NA	TRBJ2-5	CAIRPGVEETQYF
TRBV20-1	NA	TRBJ2-1	CSAILVPTYNEQFF
TRBV30	NA	TRBJ2-1	CAWSATNEQFF
TRBV12-3/TRBV12-4	many	TRBJ2-3	CASSLGQGEYF
TRBV12-3/TRBV12-4	NA	TRBJ2-3	CASSRQGAWDTQYF
TRBV4-3	NA	TRBJ2-7	CASSPAVSYEQYF
TRBV10-3	few	TRBJ2-7	CAISEGTGEGEQYF
TRBV12-3/TRBV12-4	NA	TRBJ1-5	CASSLGDLSNQPQHF
TRBV2	NA	TRBJ2-7	CASSQGLRDEQYF
TRBV6-2/TRBV6-3	NA	TRBJ2-7	CASSTPARTPYEQYF
TRBV9	many	TRBJ2-1	CASSGSLAGTYNEQFF
TRBV6-5	NA	TRBJ2-1	CASSLASGANYNEQFF
TRBV18	few	TRBJ2-1	CASSPPRQFRDEQFF
TRBV6-5	few	TRBJ2-1	CASSYTRDYLPINEQFF
TRBV7-8	few	TRBJ1-1	CASSPVAGSGGAEAFF
TRBV24-1	many	TRBJ2-1	CATSDKWGARRLDEQFF
TRBV7-2	NA	TRBJ2-7	CASSLAGGGTGGNEQYF
TRBV20-1	few	TRBJ2-1	CSARDSGSPYNEQFF
TRBV28	NA	TRBJ2-1	CASSLFMGQGSYNEQFF
TRBV24-1	many	TRBJ2-5	CATSDPAPPWPGRPQETQYF
TRBV19	NA	TRBJ2-7	CASSIEGTGAYEQYF
TRBV7-8	few	TRBJ2-1	CASSSRLSSYNEQFF
TRBV7-8	NA	TRBJ2-7	CASSLARGISYEQYF
TRBV4-1	NA	TRBJ1-2	CASSQYQDREGDGYTF
TRBV7-9	many	TRBJ2-7	CASSILGGEQYF
TRBV10-3	many	TRBJ2-3	CAISRQDSSTDTQYF
TRBV20-1	NA	TRBJ1-2	CSARRGVRGYTF
TRBV18	few	TRBJ2-3	CASSPPSGSHTDTQYF
TRBV5-8	NA	TRBJ2-7	CASSLFGPAYPTGEQYF
TRBV24-1	many	TRBJ2-7	CATSEPGLAGGLQYF
TRBV6-1	many	TRBJ2-3	CASSGPGSGTDTQYF
TRBV6-1	NA	TRBJ2-6	CASSEERGVGANVLTF
TRBV29-1	few	TRBJ2-6	CSVLTVSGANVLTF
TRBV12-3/TRBV12-4	many	TRBJ1-6	CASSRGQGSPLHF
TRBV7-9	NA	TRBJ1-2	CASSFQSRLGGGYTF
TRBV7-8	many	TRBJ2-7	CASSLGAGVSYEQYF
TRBV20-1	NA	TRBJ2-1	CCAASWTSGDQNEQFF
TRBV3-1	few	TRBJ2-5	CASSQVMGGGETQYF
TRBV7-2	few	TRBJ1-5	CASSCRPLGQPQHF
TRBV4-3	NA	TRBJ2-1	CASSQARTGMVASYNEQFF
TRBV5-6	few	TRBJ1-1	CASSRGAANTEAFF
TRBV10-3	many	TRBJ1-1	CAISGRGGANTEAFF
TRBV6-2/TRBV6-3	once	TRBJ2-7	CASSSGLVYEQYF
TRBV6-2/TRBV6-3	NA	TRBJ2-3	CASSYKLAAPSTDTQYF
TRBV12-3/TRBV12-4	NA	TRBJ2-7	CASSMDRGPSYEQYF
TRBV7-9	many	TRBJ2-5	CASSPRDRGSETQYF
TRBV12-3/TRBV12-4	many	TRBJ2-1	CASSPQWGGFNEQFF
TRBV4-3	NA	TRBJ2-1	CASSQDGLAGRNEQFF
TRBV2	NA	TRBJ1-2	CASTGFPLLYGYTF
TRBV20-1	NA	TRBJ1-6	CSARTGKSSYNSPLHF